These 30 T cell receptor beta chains were all obtained from the same sample, sequenced in a study of blood T cell repertoires in COVID-19. This table comes from immunoSEQ multiplex PCR, and its TCRdb copy is limited to in-frame clones, with some not included. Here the sample spans 65,000 to 85,000 clones, roughly 90% being singletons. The specimen sequenced was peripheral blood. The receptors shown here come from a human donor in a cohort sampled during active COVID-19.

This chain joins TRBV3-1 (or the pseudogene TRBV3-2) and TRBJ2-6, with 9 nucleotides matching TRBD1. V shed 4 bases, J shed 4 bases, and the junction held 8 bases outside the gene matches. CDR1 and CDR2 from the germline V gene are LGHDT and YNNKEL (reference sequence). The length of the CDR3 is 17 residues. The CDR3 DNA sequence: TGTGCCAGCAGCCGGGGACAGGGACTAAACGGGGCCAACGTCCTGACTTTC. Its translation is CASSRGQGLNGANVLTF.

The rearrangement joins TRBV6-5 to TRBJ2-5, with TRBD2 matching over 8 bases. The germline gives CDR1 MNHEY, CDR2 SVGAGI. The CDR3 has 15 amino acids. The V segment lost 0 bases and the J segment 5 bases; nucleotides outside the gene matches: 5. CDR3 nucleotide sequence: TGTGCCAGCAGTTACTCTAGCGGGGCCGGGGAGACCCAGTACTTC. Amino acid sequence: CASSYSSGAGETQYF.

The chain joins TRBV6-5 to TRBJ2-7; the match to TRBD1 covers 7 bases. CDR3 length equals 15 residues. V shed 2 bases and J 0 bases; nucleotides not matched to a gene: 4. The V gene's germline CDR1 is MNHEY and CDR2 SVGAGI. In DNA form, the CDR3 reads TGTGCCAGCAGTTACGACAGGGATGACTCCTACGAGCAGTACTTC. Translated: CASSYDRDDSYEQYF.

In its sample, this clone was seen a few times. V gene TRBV4-2 combines with J gene TRBJ2-1, with D possibly being TRBD2 (5 bases). CDR3 length equals 15 residues. Trimming removed 7 bases at V and 7 bases at J, with 20 bases between. The V gene's germline CDR1 is LGHNA and CDR2 YNFKEQ. The CDR3 sequence: CASTPEGGVVNEQFF. The CDR3 region has the DNA TGTGCCAGCACCCCCGAGGGTGGGGTGGTTAATGAGCAGTTCTTC.

V is TRBV6-2 or TRBV6-3 and J is TRBJ2-7, with 10 positions matching TRBD1. In germline, CDR1 is MNHEY, CDR2 SVGEGT. The CDR3 consists of 14 residues. Unmatched junction bases numbered 4, after V lost 5 bases and J lost 3 bases. The CDR3 sequence is CASSRTGGGYEQYF. In DNA, the CDR3 is TGTGCCAGCAGTCGGACAGGGGGAGGCTACGAGCAGTACTTC.

V gene TRBV5-8 combines with J gene TRBJ2-5, with 9 bases fitting TRBD1. Germline V gives CDR1 SGHTS, CDR2 YDEGEE. This CDR3 is built from 15 residues. Germline trimming cut 7 bases from V and 5 bases from J; bases unmatched to any gene: 12. The CDR3 is CASPLTGQGGETQYF. CDR3 sequence (DNA): TGTGCCAGCCCCTTGACGGGACAGGGAGGGGAGACCCAGTACTTC.

The chain carries TRBV6-5 and TRBJ1-1; D perhaps matches TRBD1 (5 bases). The CDR3 contains 14 residues. The germline V and J ends were trimmed by 4 bases and 0 bases, with 9 bases remaining between them. Germline V gene sequence: CDR1 MNHEY, CDR2 SVGAGI. CDR3 protein: CASSFRDLNTEAFF. CDR3 sequence (DNA): TGTGCCAGCAGTTTCAGGGATCTGAACACTGAAGCTTTCTTT.

This clone was seen only once. J is TRBJ2-5 and V is TRBV18; TRBD2 aligns across 7 bases. Per germline, CDR1 KGHSH and CDR2 LQKENI. With 6 bases clipped from V and 5 bases from J, the junction kept 6 bases outside the gene matches. The CDR3 is made up of 13 amino acids. The CDR3 loop is CASSPGGRETQYF. In DNA, the CDR3 is TGTGCCAGCTCCCCGGGGGGTCGTGAGACCCAGTACTTC.

The rearrangement uses TRBV30 and TRBJ1-4; weak D call: TRBD1 (6 bases). This CDR3 is built from 12 residues. Trimming pared 5 bases from V and 5 bases from J, leaving 9 bases between. CDR1 and CDR2 (germline): GTSNPN, SVGIG (reference sequence). CDR3 bases: TGTGCCTGGGACAGGCCAAATGAAAAACTGTTTTTT. It encodes CAWDRPNEKLFF.

This clone has a single count. The chain carries TRBV24-1 and TRBJ1-2, with TRBD1 as a possible D gene (6 bases). Germline V CDR1 and CDR2: KGHDR, SFDVKD. The CDR3 sequence is 15 residues long. Trimming pared 4 bases from V and 6 bases from J, leaving 17 bases between. CDR3 in DNA: TGTGCCACCAGTGACCCACAGGGTCTAGTCCATGGCTACACCTTC. It encodes CATSDPQGLVHGYTF.

The rearrangement joins TRBV2 to TRBJ2-5; 8 nucleotides align to TRBD2. Germline V gene data show CDR1 as SNHLY and CDR2 as FYNNEI. V trimming: 11 bases; J trimming: 7 bases; junction bases outside the gene matches: 15. This CDR3 contains 14 residues. CDR3 residues: CAPRRSAGGVTQYF. CDR3 in DNA: TGTGCCCCCAGGAGGTCGGCGGGGGGAGTGACCCAGTACTTC.

This chain joins TRBV3-1 (or the pseudogene TRBV3-2) and TRBJ2-5; TRBD1 matches 8 bases. This CDR3 has 16 residues. The V gene end was trimmed by 3 bases and the J gene end by 2 bases; junction bases not matched to a gene: 8. Germline values: CDR1 LGHDT, CDR2 YNNKEL (reference sequence). DNA for the CDR3: TGTGCCAGCAGCCACCGGACAGGGTCCCTACAAGAGACCCAGTACTTC. Its protein product is CASSHRTGSLQETQYF.

This chain connects TRBV6-5 to TRBJ1-6, with TRBD1 matching 10 bases. The junction had 6 bases not matched to a gene; V was cut back by 8 bases and J by 8 bases. The V gene's germline CDR1 is MNHEY and CDR2 SVGAGI. The CDR3 spans 14 residues. The CDR3 region has the DNA TGTGCCAGCCAAGAGACAGGGGGCTATTCACCCCTCCACTTT. The encoded protein is CASQETGGYSPLHF.

The chain recombines TRBV4-3 with TRBJ2-3; D not resolved. Trimming took off 0 bases at V and 7 bases at J, with 5 bases between the two ends. This CDR3 has 12 amino acids. Germline assignment: CDR1 LGHNA and CDR2 YSLEER. CDR3 sequence reads: CASSQDRYTQYF. The CDR3 nucleotides read TGCGCCAGCAGCCAAGATAGATATACGCAGTATTTT.

V usage is TRBV6-6 and J usage is TRBJ2-3, with 8 bases fitting TRBD1. Germline lookup yields CDR1 MNHNY and CDR2 SVGAGI (reference sequence). V dropped 5 bases and J dropped 0; count of bases not matched to a gene: 10. The CDR3 sequence is 17 residues long. CDR3 sequence: CASSRSGGASSTDTQYF. The CDR3 nucleotides read TGTGCCAGCAGTCGATCAGGGGGCGCGAGTAGCACAGATACGCAGTATTTT.

V gene TRBV18 combines with J gene TRBJ1-5, with 8 nucleotides matching TRBD1. The V and J ends lost 3 bases and 4 bases, in that order; junction bases with no gene match: 2. Germline-derived CDR1 and CDR2 are KGHSH and LQKENI. CDR3 length: 14 amino acids. The CDR3: CASSPRTGNQPQHF. In DNA, the CDR3 is TGTGCCAGCTCACCTAGGACAGGGAATCAGCCCCAGCATTTT.

The chain employs TRBV7-2 and TRBJ2-3, with 14 bases that match TRBD2. This CDR3 contains 16 residues. With V trimmed by 4 bases and J by 2 bases, 2 bases remained unmatched. CDR1 is SGHTA and CDR2 is FQGNSA in the germline V gene. Here the CDR3 DNA reads TGTGCCAGCAGCTGGACTAGCGGGGGGACCACAGATACGCAGTATTTT. Protein sequence: CASSWTSGGTTDTQYF.

The chain is built from TRBV28 and TRBJ2-1, with D possibly matching TRBD2 (5 bases). The CDR3 is made up of 13 amino acids. Per the germline V gene, CDR1 is MDHEN and CDR2 is SYDVKM. V was cut by 6 bases and J by 6 bases, with 12 bases left in between. For the CDR3, the DNA is TGTGCCAGCAGCCCATCCGCGGGCAATGAGCAGTTCTTC. Its protein is CASSPSAGNEQFF.

This clone has just a few counts. This sequence joins TRBV18 and TRBJ2-1, with D perhaps matching TRBD1 (5 bases). Looked up from germline, CDR1 is KGHSH and CDR2 is LQKENI. V shed 3 bases and J shed 8 bases, with 11 bases lying between them. The CDR3 extends over 13 amino acids. The CDR3 DNA sequence: TGTGCCAGCTCACCGCAGGGTATTCATGAGCAGTTCTTC. Translation gives CASSPQGIHEQFF. The full variable domain, its missing parts supplied by reference TRBV18 and TRBJ2-1, is NAGVMQNPRHLVRRRGQEARLRCSPMKGHSHVYWYRQLPEEGLKFMVYLQKENIIDESGMPKERFSAEFPKEGPSILRIQQVVRGDSAAYFCASSPQGIHEQFFGPGTRLTVL.

The chain recombines TRBV11-3 with TRBJ2-1, with 7 bases matching TRBD1. CDR3 size: 13 residues. Looked up from germline, CDR1 is SGHNT and CDR2 is YENEEA. The ends lost 5 bases at V and 10 bases at J; junction bases unmatched: 8. The CDR3 nucleotides read TGTGCCAGCAGCGAATACAGGGGACGGGAGCAGTTCTTC. Translated, it gives CASSEYRGREQFF.

This chain links TRBV7-8 with TRBJ2-7, with D perhaps TRBD1 (7 bases). Germline assignment: CDR1 SGHVS and CDR2 FQNEAQ. V lost 0 bases, J lost 0 bases, and 15 bases lay in between. The CDR3 has 17 residues. In DNA form, the CDR3 reads TGTGCCAGCAGCTTAGCTTCCGGGACAGCGGGCTCCTACGAGCAGTACTTC. Amino acids: CASSLASGTAGSYEQYF.

This sequence joins TRBV10-1 and TRBJ1-1; D unresolved. Germline CDR1 WNHNN, CDR2 SYGVQD (reference sequence). This CDR3 is built from 17 residues. Trimming shortened V by 0 bases and J by 2 bases, and 16 bases separated the two germline ends. The CDR3 protein is CASSESGRDEGNTEAFF. The CDR3 DNA sequence: TGCGCCAGCAGTGAGTCGGGAAGGGATGAGGGAAACACTGAAGCTTTCTTT.

The chain recombines TRBV28 with TRBJ2-1; a possible D gene is TRBD1 (6 bases). V lost 8 bases and J lost 0, with 14 bases in between. Germline-derived CDR1 and CDR2 are MDHEN and SYDVKM. The CDR3 runs 15 residues. In nucleotides, the CDR3 is TGTGCCAGCCGTCTCAGGGGAGTCTCCTACAATGAGCAGTTCTTC. Protein product: CASRLRGVSYNEQFF.

The J gene is TRBJ1-1, the V gene TRBV5-4; D gene unclear. The germline V and J ends were trimmed by 0 bases and 0 bases, with 9 bases remaining between them. There are 15 residues in the CDR3. CDR1 and CDR2 (germline): SGHNT, YYREEE (reference sequence). The CDR3 here is CASSLGGEVNTEAFF. The CDR3 DNA sequence: TGTGCCAGCAGCTTGGGGGGAGAGGTGAACACTGAAGCTTTCTTT.

This clone came up a few times. The chain links TRBV29-1 to TRBJ1-6; TRBD1 aligns across 7 bases. Trimming at V came to 5 bases and at J to 9 bases, leaving 7 bases not matched to a gene. CDR1 and CDR2 from the germline V gene are SQVTM and ANQGSEA. The CDR3 has 13 residues. CDR3 region: CSVLQGEGSPLHF. CDR3 DNA: TGCAGCGTTCTTCAGGGGGAAGGTTCACCCCTCCACTTT.

This chain links TRBV5-1 with TRBJ2-3, with D tentatively TRBD2 (5 bases). The germline V gene has CDR1 SGHRS and CDR2 YFSETQ. This CDR3 spans 15 amino acids. V gave up 2 bases and J gave up 5 bases, with 15 bases separating them. Here the CDR3 reads CASSFALGSQDTQYF. The CDR3 DNA is TGCGCCAGCAGCTTCGCCCTTGGGAGTCAAGATACGCAGTATTTT.

The V and J genes are TRBV6-5 and TRBJ1-4, with TRBD1 matching 9 bases. Germline CDR1 is MNHEY and CDR2 is SVGAGI. The CDR3 length is 15 residues. J was trimmed by 7 bases and V by 10 bases; bases with no gene match: 13. CDR3 sequence reads: CATFTGGVRGEKLFF. As DNA, the CDR3 is TGTGCCACCTTTACAGGGGGCGTCAGGGGTGAAAAACTGTTTTTT.

The chain links TRBV25-1 to TRBJ1-2; unclear D gene. The germline V and J ends were trimmed by 4 bases and 8 bases, with 11 bases remaining between them. Germline V gives CDR1 MGHDK, CDR2 SYGVNS. The CDR3 sequence is 12 residues long. The CDR3 coding sequence is TGTGCCAGCAGTGGGTACTCGGGAGGCTACACCTTC. Its translation is CASSGYSGGYTF.

V usage is TRBV25-1 and J usage is TRBJ2-7, with D possibly matching TRBD2 (5 bases). CDR1 is MGHDK and CDR2 is SYGVNS in the germline V gene. The CDR3 is 13 amino acids. The V end lost 3 bases, the J end lost 6 bases, and 12 bases lay between the germline ends. The CDR3 DNA is TGTGCCAGCAGTGATCTCGGGATCTCCGAGCAGTACTTC. It is translated as CASSDLGISEQYF.

This rearrangement joins TRBV5-6 to TRBJ1-1; unclear D gene. This CDR3 spans 15 amino acids. Per germline, CDR1 SGHDT and CDR2 YYEEEE. The V gene lost 1 base and the J gene lost 4 bases, with 14 bases spanning the gap. CDR3: CASSLPVGTGTEAFF. The CDR3 bases are TGTGCCAGCAGCTTGCCGGTAGGAACGGGCACTGAAGCTTTCTTT.